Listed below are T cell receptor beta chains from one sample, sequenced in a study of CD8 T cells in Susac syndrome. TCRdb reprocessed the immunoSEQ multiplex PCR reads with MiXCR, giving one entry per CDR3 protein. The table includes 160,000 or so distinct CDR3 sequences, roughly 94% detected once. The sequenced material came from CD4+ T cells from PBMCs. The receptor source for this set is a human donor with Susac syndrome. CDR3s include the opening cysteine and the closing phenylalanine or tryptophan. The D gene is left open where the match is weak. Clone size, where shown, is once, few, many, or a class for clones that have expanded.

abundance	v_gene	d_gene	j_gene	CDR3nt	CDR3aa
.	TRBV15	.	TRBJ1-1	TGTGCCACCTTTAATGGGGGGAGTATAGGTACTGAAGCTTTCTTT	CATFNGGSIGTEAFF
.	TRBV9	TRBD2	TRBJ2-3	TGTGCCAGCGAGCGAGCGGGGGGGCCCGGAACGCAGTATTTT	CASERAGGPGTQYF
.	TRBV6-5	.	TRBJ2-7	TGTGCCAGCAGTTACTCGGGGGAGCAGTACTTC	CASSYSGEQYF
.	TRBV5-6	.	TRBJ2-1	TGTGCCAGCAGCTTCAGTACACTCAACTACAATGAGCAGTTCTTC	CASSFSTLNYNEQFF
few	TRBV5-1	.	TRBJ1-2	TGCGCCAGCAGTCAAGAAGCTAACTATGGCTACACCTTC	CASSQEANYGYTF
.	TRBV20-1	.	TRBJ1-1	TGCAGTGCTAGTAACGCACAGGGTTTGGGAACTGAAGCTTTCTTT	CSASNAQGLGTEAFF
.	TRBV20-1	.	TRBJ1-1	TGCAGTGCTGTAAACCGTCCGCAGGGACCAAACACTGAAGCTTTCTTT	CSAVNRPQGPNTEAFF
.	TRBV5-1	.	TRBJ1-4	TGCGCCAGCAGCTTCGGGCGATCTCTGATTGAAAAACTGTTTTTT	CASSFGRSLIEKLFF
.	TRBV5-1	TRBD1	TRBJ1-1	TGCGCCAGCAGCCCCGGGACAGGGGCTTGGATGGGGAACACTGAAGCTTTCTTT	CASSPGTGAWMGNTEAFF
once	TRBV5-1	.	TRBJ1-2	TGCGCCAGCAGCCTCACCGGGGACCTGTTTGGCTACACCTTC	CASSLTGDLFGYTF
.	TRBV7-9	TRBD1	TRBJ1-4	TGTGCCAGCAGCTTATTCGGAGACAGGGGGCCTGAAAAACTGTTTTTT	CASSLFGDRGPEKLFF
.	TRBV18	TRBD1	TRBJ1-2	TGTGCCAGCTCACCCGCGACAGGGGGTTTTGGCTACACCTTC	CASSPATGGFGYTF
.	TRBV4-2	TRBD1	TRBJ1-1	TGTGCCAGCACCCAGACAGGGGAACACACTGAAGCTTTCTTT	CASTQTGEHTEAFF
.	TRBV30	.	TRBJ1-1	TGTGCCTGGAGTGAGGGAGTCGGGAACACTGAAGCTTTCTTT	CAWSEGVGNTEAFF
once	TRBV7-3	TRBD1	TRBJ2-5	TGTGCCAGCAGCTTACAGGGGGCGAAGAGCGCCCAGTACTTC	CASSLQGAKSAQYF
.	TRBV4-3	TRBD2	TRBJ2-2	TGCGCCAGCAGCCAAGTGGGAGGGGAAGGGGAGCTGTTTTTT	CASSQVGGEGELFF
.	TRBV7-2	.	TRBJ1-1	TGTGCCAGCAGCCTAGGAAGGTGGACCACTGAAGCTTTCTTT	CASSLGRWTTEAFF
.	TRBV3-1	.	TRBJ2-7	TGTGCCAGCAGCCAAGTGGATGCAGGGCAGTACTTC	CASSQVDAGQYF
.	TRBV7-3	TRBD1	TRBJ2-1	TGTGCCAGCAGCTCCACCAAGGGGACAGAGTTGTTCTTC	CASSSTKGTELFF
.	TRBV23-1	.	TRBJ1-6	TGCGCCAGTCCAGCGGTTGCCTCACCCCTCCACTTT	CASPAVASPLHF
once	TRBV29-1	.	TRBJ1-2	TGCAGCGTTGTCGTCGGAGGACGAGATGGCTACACCTTC	CSVVVGGRDGYTF
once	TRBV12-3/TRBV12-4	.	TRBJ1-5	TGTGCCAGCAGACCCGGGACGGCCCAAGGTCAGCCCCAGCATTTT	CASRPGTAQGQPQHF
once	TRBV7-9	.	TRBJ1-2	TGTGCCAGCAGCTTAGGACAGAGCGGTGGCTACACCTTC	CASSLGQSGGYTF
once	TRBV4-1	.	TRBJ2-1	TGCGCCAGCAGCCAAGAATCGGACTATTTCTACAATGAGCAGTTCTTC	CASSQESDYFYNEQFF
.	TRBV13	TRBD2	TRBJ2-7	TGTGCCAGCAGCTCCCGACCCCAGACTAGCGGGGGGGTCTACGAGCAGTACTTC	CASSSRPQTSGGVYEQYF
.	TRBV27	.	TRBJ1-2	TGTGCCAGCAGCACCCCCCCTAGGACAGTTCTCTATGGCTACACCTTC	CASSTPPRTVLYGYTF
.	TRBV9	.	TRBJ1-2	TGTGCCAGCAGCCCTAGGACAGTGGCCCATGGGGACTATGGCTACACCTTC	CASSPRTVAHGDYGYTF
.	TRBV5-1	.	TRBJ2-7	TGCGCCAGCAGACCTGAGGGGCCCCGGTACGAGCAGTACTTC	CASRPEGPRYEQYF
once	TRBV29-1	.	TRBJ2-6	TGCAGCGTTGAAGGCGGGGCCAACGTCCTGACTTTC	CSVEGGANVLTF
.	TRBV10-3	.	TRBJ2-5	TGTGCCATCAAGGGGAACTCCCAAGAGACCCAGTACTTC	CAIKGNSQETQYF
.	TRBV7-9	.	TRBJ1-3	TGTGCCAGCAGAGGGGGGACTGGAAACACCATATATTTT	CASRGGTGNTIYF
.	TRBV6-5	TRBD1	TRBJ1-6	TGTGCCAGCAGTTACTCTGGACAGGAATACTCCTATAATTCACCCCTCCACTTT	CASSYSGQEYSYNSPLHF
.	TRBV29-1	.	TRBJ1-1	TGCAGCGTTGATAGACAGTGGGGCACTGAAGCTTTCTTT	CSVDRQWGTEAFF
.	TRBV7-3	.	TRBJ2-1	TGTGCCAGCAGCTTAATGGTATACAATGAGCAGTTCTTC	CASSLMVYNEQFF
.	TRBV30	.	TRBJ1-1	TGTGCCTGGAATATTTTTTTGGGAGGCACTGAAGCTTTCTTT	CAWNIFLGGTEAFF
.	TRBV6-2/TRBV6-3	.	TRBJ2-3	TGTGCCAGCCGAGGGACTCCTCTCACAGATACGCAGTATTTT	CASRGTPLTDTQYF
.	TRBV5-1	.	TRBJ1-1	TGCGCCAGCAGGGCGACACAGAACACTGAAGCTTTCTTT	CASRATQNTEAFF
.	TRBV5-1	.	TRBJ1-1	TGCGCCAGCAGCCAGGGAGGTTGGACTGAAGCTTTCTTT	CASSQGGWTEAFF
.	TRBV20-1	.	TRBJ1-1	TGCAGTGCTACCCCGCTTACGACAGGGAACACTGAAGCTTTCTTT	CSATPLTTGNTEAFF
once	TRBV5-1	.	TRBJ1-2	TGCGCCAGCAGCTTCCAGGCCGACCCTAACTATGGCTACACCTTC	CASSFQADPNYGYTF
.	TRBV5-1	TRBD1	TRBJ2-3	TGCGCCAGCAGCTTGGTCGTGACAGGGGGCGACGATACGCAGTATTTT	CASSLVVTGGDDTQYF
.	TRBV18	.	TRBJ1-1	TGTGCCAGCTCAATCCAGATGAACACTGAAGCTTTCTTT	CASSIQMNTEAFF
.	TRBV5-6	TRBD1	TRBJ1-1	TGTGCCAGCAGCCCCGAGACAGGGCTGAACACTGAAGCTTTCTTT	CASSPETGLNTEAFF
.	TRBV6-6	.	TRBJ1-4	TGTGCCAGCAGTGAGGGAGGACTGTTTTTT	CASSEGGLFF
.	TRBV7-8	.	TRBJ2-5	TGTGCCAGCAGCTTAGGGGGCCTGGGAGAGACCCAGTACTTC	CASSLGGLGETQYF
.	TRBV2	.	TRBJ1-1	TGTGCCAGCAGTGAAGCAACCAGGGGTTCGTACACTGAAGCTTTCTTT	CASSEATRGSYTEAFF
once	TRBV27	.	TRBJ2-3	TGTGCCAGCAGTTTATTTGGCAAACCTAGCACAGATACGCAGTATTTT	CASSLFGKPSTDTQYF
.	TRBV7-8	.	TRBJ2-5	TGTGCCAGCAGCCGGGCCCCCGCACGGGAGACCCAGTACTTC	CASSRAPARETQYF
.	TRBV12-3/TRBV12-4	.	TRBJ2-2	TGTGCCAGCAGTTTTGGGGGGAAAGGCGGGGAGCTGTTTTTT	CASSFGGKGGELFF
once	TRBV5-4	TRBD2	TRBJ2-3	TGTGCCAGCAACCCCGGGGCTAGCGGGGCTCTCACAGATACGCAGTATTTT	CASNPGASGALTDTQYF
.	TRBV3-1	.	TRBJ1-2	TGTGCCAGCAGCCAAGACTTAGCAGGGAACTATGGCTACACCTTC	CASSQDLAGNYGYTF
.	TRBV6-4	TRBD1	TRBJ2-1	TGTGCCAGCAGTCCCCTTGGACAGGGAGAGCAGTTCTTC	CASSPLGQGEQFF
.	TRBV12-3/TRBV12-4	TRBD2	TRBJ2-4	TGTGCCAGCAGTTTCGTGTCGGGGGGGATGGCCAAAAACATTCAGTACTTC	CASSFVSGGMAKNIQYF
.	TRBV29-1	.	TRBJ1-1	TGCAGCGTTGAGGGTTCGACACCTAACACTGAAGCTTTCTTT	CSVEGSTPNTEAFF
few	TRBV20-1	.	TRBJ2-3	TGCAGTGCTAGATCGGGCGGGGCAGATACGCAGTATTTT	CSARSGGADTQYF
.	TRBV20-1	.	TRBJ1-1	TGCAGTGCTAGCGCTTTAGGGCCGAACACTGAAGCTTTCTTT	CSASALGPNTEAFF
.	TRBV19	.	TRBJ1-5	TGTGCCAGTAAAAAATCCCGGGACAGCAATCAGCCCCAGCATTTT	CASKKSRDSNQPQHF
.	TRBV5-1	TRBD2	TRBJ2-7	TGCGCCAGCACGGGACTAGCGGGGACCTACGAGCAGTACTTC	CASTGLAGTYEQYF
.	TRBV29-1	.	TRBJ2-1	TGCAGCGTTGAAGAGGGGCGGGCAGGGAGCTACAATGAGCAGTTCTTC	CSVEEGRAGSYNEQFF